The 32 T cell receptor beta chains presented below share a single source sample, sequenced in a study of blood T cell repertoires in COVID-19. Here immunoSEQ multiplex PCR was the method, and the copy in TCRdb shows in-frame clones only, minus some. The sample lists some 41,000 clones, 81% occurring once. Sequencing was performed on peripheral blood. The receptors here all came from a man aged 35-49 years with active or convalescent COVID-19.

The CDR3 protein is CASSQEFKTNNEQFF. In nucleotides, the CDR3 is TGTGCCAGCAGCCAAGAGTTCAAGACAAACAATGAGCAGTTCTTC. This chain joins TRBV4-2 and TRBJ2-1; no reliable D call. Germline loops: CDR1 LGHNA, CDR2 YNFKEQ. This CDR3 has 15 residues. Deletions cut 0 bases from V and 5 bases from J, with 11 bases between.

The chain uses TRBV5-4 and TRBJ1-1; D is undetermined. This CDR3 is 14 amino acids long. Germline V gene lookup returns CDR1 SGHNT and CDR2 YYREEE (reference sequence). V lost 2 bases and J 1 base, leaving 9 bases between the germline ends. The CDR3 loop is CASSFAWPNTEAFF. The CDR3 DNA reads as TGTGCCAGCAGCTTCGCATGGCCGAACACTGAAGCTTTCTTT.

DNA for the CDR3: TGCGCCAGCAGTTCTGGACGGTTTAGCGGCAACCCAGATACGCAGTATTTT. Translating gives CASSSGRFSGNPDTQYF. This chain uses TRBV10-2 with TRBJ2-3; TRBD2 might be the D (6 bases). V dropped 5 bases and J dropped 4 bases, with 22 bases sitting between them. The CDR3 has 17 residues. Germline loops: CDR1 WSHSY, CDR2 SAAADI.

This clone is large (0.1 to 1%) by share. At the DNA level, this CDR3 is encoded by other sequences in the same sample as well. This chain joins TRBV5-5 and TRBJ1-4, with 9 positions matching TRBD1. CDR1 and CDR2 (germline): SGHKS, YYEKEE (reference sequence). This CDR3 has 16 amino acids. The ends lost 2 bases at V and 2 bases at J; junction bases unmatched: 4. The CDR3 loop reads CASSLGDRGTNEKLFF. The CDR3 DNA follows: TGTGCCAGCAGCTTAGGCGACAGGGGGACTAATGAAAAACTGTTTTTT. Full variable domain (remainder filled in from reference TRBV5-5 and TRBJ1-4): DAGVTQSPTHLIKTRGQQVTLRCSPISGHKSVSWYQQVLGQGPQFIFQYYEKEERGRGNFPDRFSARQFPNYSSELNVNALLLGDSALYLCASSLGDRGTNEKLFFGSGTQLSVL.

The chain links TRBV18 to TRBJ2-1; 7 bases line up with TRBD1. The CDR3 consists of 16 residues. Germline trimming cut 0 bases from V and 5 bases from J; bases unmatched to any gene: 7. Per the germline V gene, CDR1 is KGHSH and CDR2 is LQKENI. The DNA of the CDR3 is TGTGCCAGCTCACCACCGCGAGGACAGGACCACAATGAGCAGTTCTTC. Protein product: CASSPPRGQDHNEQFF.

This clone was counted between two and nine times. This chain links TRBV6-5 with TRBJ2-7; the match to TRBD2 covers 13 bases. Germline lookup yields CDR1 MNHEY and CDR2 SVGAGI. V was clipped by 6 bases and J by 4 bases; unmatched bases: 6. CDR3 length: 15 residues. CDR3 protein: CASSLTSGGAYEQYF. Written as DNA, the CDR3 is TGTGCCAGCAGCCTAACTAGCGGGGGGGCATACGAGCAGTACTTC.

The chain carries TRBV27 and TRBJ1-4; D call uncertain. The CDR3 is 15 amino acids. Germline V gene sequence: CDR1 MNHEY, CDR2 SMNVEV (reference sequence). The germline V and J ends were trimmed by 5 bases and 0 bases, with 10 bases remaining between them. CDR3 in amino acids: CASSKARATNEKLFF. In DNA form, the CDR3 reads TGTGCCAGCAGTAAGGCTCGGGCAACTAATGAAAAACTGTTTTTT.

The chain has TRBV29-1 and TRBJ2-7; possible D gene TRBD2, 6 bases. Germline values: CDR1 SQVTM, CDR2 ANQGSEA. V lost 7 bases, J lost 3 bases, and 13 bases lay in between. This CDR3 has 12 residues. In DNA, the CDR3 is TGCAGCGCCCAGCGGGCGATCTACGAGCAGTACTTC. Its protein is CSAQRAIYEQYF.

The chain is built from TRBV29-1 and TRBJ2-7; D might be TRBD1 (5 bases). This CDR3 has 11 residues. Trimming took off 5 bases at V and 5 bases at J, with 10 bases between the two ends. CDR1 SQVTM and CDR2 ANQGSEA come from the germline V gene. The CDR3 nucleotides are TGCAGCGTTTACAGGAGAGACGAGCAGTACTTC. Translating it yields CSVYRRDEQYF.

This chain connects TRBV5-1 to TRBJ1-2, with D unclear. CDR1 is SGHRS and CDR2 is YFSETQ in the germline V gene. The germline V and J ends were trimmed by 2 bases and 4 bases, with 12 bases remaining between them. CDR3 length: 14 amino acids. The CDR3 DNA reads as TGCGCCAGCAGCTTTAATTCAGACTTCTATGGCTACACCTTC. It translates to CASSFNSDFYGYTF.

The CDR3 is CASSQDGVGTDTQYF. CDR3 nucleotide sequence: TGTGCCAGCAGCCAAGACGGGGTGGGCACAGATACGCAGTATTTT. This chain joins TRBV3-1 (or the pseudogene TRBV3-2) and TRBJ2-3, with TRBD2 as a possible D gene (5 bases). Trimming removed 0 bases at V and 1 base at J, with 8 bases between. Germline V gene lookup returns CDR1 LGHDT and CDR2 YNNKEL (reference sequence). The CDR3 length is 15 residues.

The V gene is TRBV6-5, the J gene TRBJ2-5; D unresolved. CDR1 and CDR2 from the germline V gene are MNHEY and SVGAGI. This CDR3 spans 12 amino acids. V was shortened by 3 bases and J by 4 bases, with 6 bases between the two germline ends. CDR3 region: CASSYPGETQYF. CDR3 in DNA: TGTGCCAGCAGTTATCCAGGAGAGACCCAGTACTTC.

This rearrangement joins TRBV4-1 to TRBJ2-7, with TRBD2 as a possible D gene (6 bases). Trimming left V 0 bases short and J 6 bases short, with 12 bases between. The CDR3 runs to 14 residues. CDR1 and CDR2 from the germline V gene are MGHRA and YSYEKL. The CDR3 coding sequence is TGCGCCAGCAGCCAAGAATACGGGGACTCCGAGCAGTACTTC. Translated: CASSQEYGDSEQYF.

The rearrangement links TRBV10-2 to TRBJ2-1; D unresolved. The CDR3 extends over 15 amino acids. Germline V lookup: CDR1 WSHSY, CDR2 SAAADI. With 2 bases removed from V and 0 bases from J, the gap between germline ends came to 8 bases. CDR3 nucleotides: TGCGCCAGCAGTGAGGGCTTGAACTCCTACAATGAGCAGTTCTTC. Translated, it gives CASSEGLNSYNEQFF.

The gene calls are TRBV7-3 and TRBJ1-1; D may be TRBD1 (5 bases). This CDR3 is built from 16 residues. The V end lost 4 bases, the J end lost 1 base, and 16 bases lay between the germline ends. The germline CDR1 and CDR2 sequences are SGHTA and FQGTGA. The CDR3 loop is CASSYTSGGGNTEAFF. The CDR3 DNA sequence: TGTGCCAGCAGCTACACCTCCGGCGGGGGGAACACTGAAGCTTTCTTT.

The V and J genes are TRBV25-1 and TRBJ1-1; 9 bases agree with TRBD1. Germline V gene lookup returns CDR1 MGHDK and CDR2 SYGVNS. The V gene end was trimmed by 0 bases and the J gene end by 11 bases; junction bases not matched to a gene: 7. The CDR3 has 14 residues. Written as DNA, the CDR3 is TGTGCCAGCAGTGAATATAAGGGGACAGGGAAGGCTTTCTTT. Translation gives CASSEYKGTGKAFF.

This chain connects TRBV5-5 to TRBJ1-1; D not resolved. CDR1 is SGHKS and CDR2 is YYEKEE in the germline V gene (reference sequence). Trimming pared 0 bases from V and 1 base from J, leaving 7 bases between. CDR3 length equals 14 residues. The CDR3 DNA reads TGTGCCAGCAGCTTGGTAGCCGGGAACACTGAAGCTTTCTTT. Translating it yields CASSLVAGNTEAFF. Complete variable domain (other parts from reference TRBV5-5 and TRBJ1-1): DAGVTQSPTHLIKTRGQQVTLRCSPISGHKSVSWYQQVLGQGPQFIFQYYEKEERGRGNFPDRFSARQFPNYSSELNVNALLLGDSALYLCASSLVAGNTEAFFGQGTRLTVV.

V and J are TRBV5-6 and TRBJ2-7, with a weak D call TRBD1 (5 bases). Germline values: CDR1 SGHDT, CDR2 YYEEEE. The V end was cut by 4 bases, the J end by 2 bases, with 10 bases between. This CDR3 spans 13 amino acids. CDR3 residues: CASSHDRTYEQYF. The CDR3 DNA sequence: TGTGCCAGCAGCCACGACAGAACCTACGAGCAGTACTTC. Full variable domain (outside the CDR3, taken from reference TRBV5-6 and TRBJ2-7): DAGVTQSPTHLIKTRGQQVTLRCSPKSGHDTVSWYQQALGQGPQFIFQYYEEEERQRGNFPDRFSGHQFPNYSSELNVNALLLGDSALYLCASSHDRTYEQYFGPGTRLTVT.

This clone was found once. This chain joins TRBV6-6 and TRBJ1-5, with 8 positions matching TRBD1. The CDR3 runs 15 residues. The J segment lost 1 base and the V segment lost 5 bases, leaving 4 bases of the junction unmatched. In germline, CDR1 is MNHNY, CDR2 SVGAGI (reference sequence). For the CDR3, the DNA is TGTGCCAGCAGTCGCCAGGGGGCAAGCAATCAGCCCCAGCATTTT. This codes for CASSRQGASNQPQHF.

V is TRBV30 and J is TRBJ2-1, with D uncertain. CDR1 and CDR2 (germline): GTSNPN, SVGIG (reference sequence). This CDR3 region has 12 residues. With 2 bases removed from V and 8 bases from J, the gap between germline ends came to 10 bases. CDR3 sequence reads: CAWSPQEHEQFF. For the CDR3, the DNA is TGTGCCTGGAGTCCCCAGGAACATGAGCAGTTCTTC.

The CDR3 loop reads CASSLQGFNNYEQYF. As DNA, the CDR3 is TGTGCCAGCAGTTTACAGGGCTTCAATAACTACGAGCAGTACTTC. J is TRBJ2-7 and V is TRBV28, with a possible D match to TRBD1 (5 bases). Trimming cost V 2 bases and J 3 bases, with 14 bases left between them. From germline, CDR1 is MDHEN and CDR2 SYDVKM. The CDR3 has 15 residues.

This clone was counted a single time. The gene calls are TRBV24-1 and TRBJ2-3; 15 nucleotides agree with TRBD2. Trimming at V came to 3 bases and at J to 3 bases, leaving 9 bases not matched to a gene. The CDR3 is made up of 19 amino acids. Germline CDR1 reads KGHDR; CDR2 reads SFDVKD. The CDR3 region has the DNA TGTGCCACCAGTGATCCCGGACTAGCGGGGGGGATGGGTACAGATACGCAGTATTTT. This gives the protein CATSDPGLAGGMGTDTQYF.

This rearrangement joins TRBV9 to TRBJ1-2; 9 bases match TRBD1. The ends lost 4 bases at V and 6 bases at J; junction bases unmatched: 10. In germline, CDR1 is SGDLS, CDR2 YYNGEE. The CDR3 contains 15 residues. Written as DNA, the CDR3 is TGTGCCAGCAGCTACTCTTCCGGGACAGGGAATGGCTACACCTTC. Its protein product is CASSYSSGTGNGYTF.

The chain uses TRBV27 and TRBJ1-2; 9 bases align to TRBD1. The CDR3 covers 14 residues. The junction had 8 bases not matched to a gene; V was cut back by 5 bases and J by 7 bases. Germline V lookup: CDR1 MNHEY, CDR2 SMNVEV (reference sequence). CDR3 sequence reads: CASSPWDRVGGYTF. DNA of the CDR3: TGTGCCAGCAGTCCCTGGGACAGGGTCGGTGGCTACACCTTC.

The chain recombines TRBV7-8 with TRBJ2-1; D is uncertain. V lost 7 bases, J lost 9 bases, and 16 bases lay in between. This CDR3 has 13 residues. Germline values: CDR1 SGHVS, CDR2 FQNEAQ. The CDR3 nucleotides read TGTGCCAGCACCTTCCCGGATCGAGGTGAGCAGTTCTTC. It encodes CASTFPDRGEQFF.

The chain joins TRBV12-5 to TRBJ2-1; D unresolved. CDR3 length: 15 amino acids. Trimming took off 5 bases at V and 3 bases at J, with 14 bases between the two ends. Germline lookup yields CDR1 LGHNT and CDR2 FRNRAP. For the CDR3, the DNA is TGTGCTAGTGGTCCTGGAGCGACCATCTACAATGAGCAGTTCTTC. Its translation is CASGPGATIYNEQFF.

This chain connects TRBV19 to TRBJ2-7; 7 positions match TRBD1. The CDR3 has 13 amino acids. Losses at the gene ends were 7 bases for V and 6 bases for J; bases not matched to a gene: 9. Germline CDR1 is LNHDA and CDR2 is SQIVND (reference sequence). In nucleotides, the CDR3 is TGTGCCAGTACCTTTGCAGGGGGAAGCGAGCAGTACTTC. Translating it yields CASTFAGGSEQYF.

This chain links TRBV29-1 with TRBJ2-2, with D unclear. V lost 4 bases, J lost 5 bases, and 8 bases lay in between. The CDR3 runs 12 residues. Germline V lookup: CDR1 SQVTM, CDR2 ANQGSEA. Here the CDR3 DNA reads TGCAGCGTTGCAGCCGGGACCGGGGAGCTGTTTTTT. It codes for CSVAAGTGELFF.

The rearrangement joins TRBV25-1 to TRBJ2-1; 7 bases align to TRBD2. Losses at the gene ends were 7 bases for V and 8 bases for J; bases not matched to a gene: 2. The CDR3 covers 11 residues. The germline gives CDR1 MGHDK, CDR2 SYGVNS. The CDR3 loop reads CASTAGDEQFF. Here the CDR3 DNA reads TGTGCCAGCACTGCGGGGGATGAGCAGTTCTTC.

The chain combines TRBV3-1 (or the pseudogene TRBV3-2) with TRBJ2-2; a possible D gene is TRBD1 (6 bases). Germline CDR1 is LGHDT and CDR2 is YNNKEL (reference sequence). Trimming pared 6 bases from V and 5 bases from J, leaving 10 bases between. This CDR3 spans 13 amino acids. This chain's CDR3 is CASRYRATGELFF. CDR3 DNA: TGTGCCAGCAGATACAGGGCGACCGGGGAGCTGTTTTTT.

The genes are TRBV19 and TRBJ1-2; 8 bases fit TRBD1. V trimming: 0 bases; J trimming: 8 bases; junction bases outside the gene matches: 11. Germline V gene lookup returns CDR1 LNHDA and CDR2 SQIVND (reference sequence). The CDR3 spans 16 residues. The CDR3 spells CASSIDLTGAIRGYTF. The CDR3 DNA sequence: TGTGCCAGTAGTATAGACCTGACAGGGGCCATTAGAGGCTACACCTTC.

The rearrangement uses TRBV28 and TRBJ2-1; 9 nucleotides align to TRBD2. Looked up from germline, CDR1 is MDHEN and CDR2 is SYDVKM. After removal of 7 bases from V and 7 bases from J, the junction contained 11 bases not matched to a gene. The CDR3 is made up of 15 amino acids. In nucleotides, the CDR3 is TGTGCCAGCACCATTCCCGGGACTAGCTCTAATGAGCAGTTCTTC. Its protein is CASTIPGTSSNEQFF.